The 32 T cell receptor beta chains below were found in one sample sequenced in a study of cytomegalovirus exposure and HLA in healthy donors. The primer mix had 60 Vbeta and 13 Jbeta primers. Sequencing was performed with immunoSEQ multiplex PCR; in TCRdb, only in-frame clones are kept and a portion is missing. Seen here are around 160,000 clones, around 68% observed once, and the top ten hold approximately 2.8%. Sequencing input: PBMCs. These TCRs come from a woman aged 35 to 49 in good health and CMV-seropositive.

The chain is built from TRBV20-1 and TRBJ1-2; weak D call: TRBD1 (5 bases). This CDR3 has 10 amino acids. The V end was cut by 6 bases, the J end by 7 bases, with 9 bases between. The germline gives CDR1 DFQATT, CDR2 SNEGSKA (reference sequence). In DNA form, the CDR3 reads TGCAGTGCGCGGACATCTGGCTACACCTTC. This gives the protein CSARTSGYTF.

The chain has TRBV21-1 and TRBJ2-3; the table's D call TRBD2 went unverified against the DNA. TRBV21-1 is given as a pseudogene. The CDR3 extends over 16 amino acids. The DNA for the CDR3 is TGTGCCAGCAGCAAAGAATGGGTGAGGGGCACAGATACGCAGTATTTT. Its protein product is CASSKEWVRGTDTQYF.

In the case of this clone: The junction does not match germline at one end; this may be a read error. The chain recombines TRBV29-1 with TRBJ1-6; weak D call: TRBD1 (5 bases). The CDR3 sequence is 13 residues long. Germline V CDR1 and CDR2: SQVTM, ANQGSEA. CDR3 residues: CSVRRDGTSPLNF. The CDR3 DNA is TGCAGCGTCAGGAGGGACGGTACGTCACCCCTCAACTTT.

The chain's CDR3 is CASSFEEATGREQFF. The CDR3 DNA is TGTGCCAGCAGCTTCGAAGAAGCCACAGGGCGTGAGCAGTTCTTC. This chain connects TRBV7-9 to TRBJ2-1; a weak D match, TRBD1 (6 bases). Trimming stripped 3 bases from V and 9 bases from J, with 18 bases between. CDR1 SEHNR and CDR2 FQNEAQ come from the germline V gene (reference sequence). The CDR3 extends over 15 amino acids.

Details on this clone: The same CDR3 is also encoded by other DNA sequences in this sample. The chain links TRBV5-1 to TRBJ2-7; 7 bases fit TRBD2. Germline V gene data show CDR1 as SGHRS and CDR2 as YFSETQ. The CDR3 totals 14 residues. J gave up 4 bases and V 1 base, and 5 bases lay outside the gene matches. As DNA, the CDR3 is TGCGCCAGCAGCTTGTCGGGGGGTTCGTACGAGCAGTACTTC. Its translation is CASSLSGGSYEQYF.

The J gene is TRBJ2-3, the V gene TRBV4-2; a weak D match, TRBD2 (5 bases). This CDR3 has 15 residues. CDR1 and CDR2 from the germline V gene are LGHNA and YNFKEQ. Trimming removed 0 bases at V and 0 bases at J, with 7 bases between. CDR3 sequence: CASSQDPGSTDTQYF. The CDR3 DNA follows: TGTGCCAGCAGCCAAGATCCGGGGAGCACAGATACGCAGTATTTT.

This sequence joins TRBV2 and TRBJ2-3, with D unresolved. Trimming pared 4 bases from V and 4 bases from J, leaving 12 bases between. The CDR3 is 14 residues long. Germline V lookup: CDR1 SNHLY, CDR2 FYNNEI. DNA of the CDR3: TGTGCCAGCAGTGTTACCCCTAGTCCAGATACGCAGTATTTT. As protein: CASSVTPSPDTQYF.

The rearrangement uses TRBV19 and TRBJ2-3; perhaps TRBD2 as D (6 bases). Looked up from germline, CDR1 is LNHDA and CDR2 is SQIVND (reference sequence). V lost 0 bases and J 5 bases, leaving 15 bases between the germline ends. This CDR3 is 16 amino acids long. DNA for the CDR3: TGTGCCAGTAGTATAGATCGCGGAGGGATGGGAGATACGCAGTATTTT. Protein: CASSIDRGGMGDTQYF.

Only a few counts were recorded for this clone. The chain links TRBV6-5 to TRBJ1-3, with D possibly TRBD1 on 6 matching bases. V was clipped by 5 bases and J by 3 bases, with 8 bases between them. Germline CDR1 MNHEY, CDR2 SVGAGI. The CDR3 is 13 residues long. CDR3 residues: CASSMDSGNTIYF. Written as DNA, the CDR3 is TGTGCCAGCAGTATGGACAGTGGAAACACCATATATTTT.

The J gene is TRBJ1-5, the V gene TRBV7-6, with D maybe TRBD1 (5 bases). This CDR3 has 13 residues. The V gene lost 5 bases and the J gene lost 4 bases, with 9 bases spanning the gap. CDR1 is SGHVS and CDR2 is FNYEAQ in the germline V gene. CDR3 nucleotides: TGTGCCAGCAGCCCGACAGAAAATCAGCCCCAGCATTTT. It yields the protein CASSPTENQPQHF.

The chain has TRBV2 and TRBJ1-3; 9 bases map to TRBD1. Germline loops: CDR1 SNHLY, CDR2 FYNNEI. Trimming at V came to 7 bases and at J to 0 bases, leaving 7 bases not matched to a gene. The CDR3 runs 16 residues. In nucleotides, the CDR3 is TGTGCCAGCATACCGGGACAGGGCCGCTCTGGAAACACCATATATTTT. Protein sequence: CASIPGQGRSGNTIYF.

This clone occurred a few times. The rearrangement joins TRBV5-1 to TRBJ1-2, with a tentative D call TRBD1 (5 bases). This CDR3 contains 17 residues. Germline CDR1 is SGHRS and CDR2 is YFSETQ. V lost 1 base, J lost 6 bases, and 22 bases lay in between. This CDR3 is CASSLPPPDRGGHGYTF. The CDR3 DNA is TGCGCCAGCAGCTTGCCCCCTCCGGATAGGGGAGGACATGGCTACACCTTC.

As for this clone: A junction end diverges from the germline sequence, so it may reflect a read error. The V call is TRBV6-1, the J call TRBJ1-5; D gene ambiguous. The CDR3 contains 14 residues. Germline values: CDR1 MNHNS, CDR2 SASEGT. CDR3 nucleotide sequence: TGTGCCAGCAGTGCGGAGTATAGCAATCAGCCCCAGAATTTT. Protein sequence: CASSAEYSNQPQNF.

V is TRBV25-1 and J is TRBJ1-1; 7 bases fit TRBD1. Germline CDR1 is MGHDK and CDR2 is SYGVNS. The junction had 13 bases not matched to a gene; V was cut back by 4 bases and J by 8 bases. The CDR3 loop spans 15 amino acids. The CDR3 sequence: CASSARDRVSTEAFF. As DNA, the CDR3 is TGTGCCAGCAGTGCCCGAGACAGGGTATCAACCGAAGCTTTCTTT.

The chain employs TRBV7-9 and TRBJ2-2; a possible D gene is TRBD1 (5 bases). The V end was cut by 5 bases, the J end by 6 bases, with 16 bases between. The CDR3 totals 15 residues. Looked up from germline, CDR1 is SEHNR and CDR2 is FQNEAQ (reference sequence). The CDR3 spells CASSPRAARSGELFF. The CDR3 DNA sequence: TGTGCCAGCAGCCCCAGGGCGGCTCGGTCCGGGGAGCTGTTTTTT.

The gene calls are TRBV5-1 and TRBJ2-4, with TRBD1 identical over 9 bases. V lost 4 bases, J lost 0 bases, and 17 bases stayed unmatched. Germline values: CDR1 SGHRS, CDR2 YFSETQ. This CDR3 is 20 amino acids long. The CDR3 bases are TGCGCCAGCAGCATTCAACCTAGGGACAGGGAACCGATAGCCAAAAACATTCAGTACTTC. Encoded protein: CASSIQPRDREPIAKNIQYF.

V and J are TRBV4-1 and TRBJ2-7; 11 bases are shared with TRBD2. With V trimmed by 3 bases and J by 4 bases, 5 bases remained unmatched. Germline CDR1 MGHRA, CDR2 YSYEKL. The CDR3 has 15 amino acids. Here the CDR3 DNA reads TGCGCCAGCAGCCAGGACGGACTAGCGGGTTACGAGCAGTACTTC. This translates into CASSQDGLAGYEQYF.

The chain employs TRBV29-1 and TRBJ1-1; D not resolved. The V end lost 7 bases, the J end lost 1 base, and 10 bases lay between the germline ends. The CDR3 has 12 amino acids. Germline CDR1 reads SQVTM; CDR2 reads ANQGSEA. CDR3 sequence (DNA): TGCAGCGGATGGAGGGCGAACACTGAAGCTTTCTTT. This gives the protein CSGWRANTEAFF.

This clone was counted a few times. The genes are TRBV11-2 and TRBJ2-7; D gene ambiguous. Between the trimmed V and J ends, which lost 1 base and 2 bases, there was a span of 9 bases. Looked up from germline, CDR1 is SGHAT and CDR2 is FQNNGV. The CDR3 is made up of 14 amino acids. In nucleotides, the CDR3 is TGTGCCAGCAGCTTAGGAATGGCTCCCTACGAGCAGTACTTC. Translating it yields CASSLGMAPYEQYF.

The rearrangement uses TRBV28 and TRBJ2-7, with a possible D match to TRBD1 (5 bases). Looked up from germline, CDR1 is MDHEN and CDR2 is SYDVKM. The CDR3 loop spans 17 amino acids. The ends were cut back, 8 bases at V and 0 bases at J, with 23 bases in the middle. DNA of the CDR3: TGTGCCAGCTTTCCTAGGGGCAGCAAGCAGAGCTCCTACGAGCAGTACTTC. Protein: CASFPRGSKQSSYEQYF.

V usage is TRBV5-5 and J usage is TRBJ2-3; tentative D call: TRBD1 (6 bases). The germline V and J ends were trimmed by 0 bases and 6 bases, with 11 bases remaining between them. Germline CDR1 SGHKS, CDR2 YYEKEE (reference sequence). This CDR3 has 14 residues. CDR3 nucleotides: TGTGCCAGCAGCTTGGAGGGGGTTGGCGATACGCAGTATTTT. Translated, it gives CASSLEGVGDTQYF.

The V call is TRBV13, the J call TRBJ2-7; the D gene is possibly TRBD2 (6 bases). The CDR3 runs 14 residues. The germline CDR1 and CDR2 sequences are PRHDT and FYEKMQ (reference sequence). V gave up 3 bases and J gave up 3 bases, with 12 bases separating them. The CDR3 nucleotides read TGTGCCAGCAGCTTCCGGGACTCTCTCTACGAGCAGTACTTC. Translating it yields CASSFRDSLYEQYF.

The V call is TRBV28, the J call TRBJ1-1; TRBD1 matches at 12 bases. Germline V gives CDR1 MDHEN, CDR2 SYDVKM. Losses at the gene ends were 8 bases for V and 10 bases for J; bases not matched to a gene: 14. This CDR3 has 15 residues. The chain's CDR3 is CASLSSGTGGFRAFF. The CDR3 DNA reads as TGTGCCAGCCTCTCATCCGGGACAGGGGGCTTTAGAGCTTTCTTT. Based on the CDR3 plus reference TRBV28 and TRBJ1-1, the full variable domain is DVKVTQSSRYLVKRTGEKVFLECVQDMDHENMFWYRQDPGLGLRLIYFSYDVKMKEKGDIPEGYSVSREKKERFSLILESASTNQTSMYLCASLSSGTGGFRAFFGQGTRLTVV.

The chain recombines TRBV2 with TRBJ2-7; 9 positions agree with TRBD1. With V trimmed by 6 bases and J by 3 bases, 6 bases remained unmatched. The CDR3 has 14 amino acids. Germline V CDR1 and CDR2: SNHLY, FYNNEI. CDR3 in DNA: TGTGCCAGCAGCTCCGGGACAGGGATCTACGAGCAGTACTTC. Protein: CASSSGTGIYEQYF.

Comment on this clone: A junction boundary mismatches the germline segment, possibly from a read error. The chain is built from TRBV7-9 and TRBJ1-5, with D perhaps TRBD1 (5 bases). This CDR3 region has 15 residues. Germline values: CDR1 SEHNR, CDR2 FQNEAQ (reference sequence). The CDR3 nucleotides are TGTGCCAGCAGCTCCCAGGAGACAGCTGCGGAGCCCCAGAATTTT. It specifies CASSSQETAAEPQNF. Supplemented by reference TRBV7-9 and TRBJ1-5, the full variable domain reads DTGVSQNPRHKITKRGQNVTFRCDPISEHNRLYWYRQTLGQGPEFLTYFQNEAQLEKSRLLSDRFSAERPKGSFSTLEIQRTEQGDSAMYLCASSSQETAAEPQNFGDGTRLSIL.

The V and J genes are TRBV19 and TRBJ1-5; the D gene is possibly TRBD1 (6 bases). The ends were cut back, 4 bases at V and 1 base at J, with 8 bases in the middle. Germline V lookup: CDR1 LNHDA, CDR2 SQIVND (reference sequence). There are 14 residues in the CDR3. DNA for the CDR3: TGTGCCAGTAGTAAAGGACAGAGCAATCAGCCCCAGCATTTT. Its translation is CASSKGQSNQPQHF.

V gene TRBV29-1 combines with J gene TRBJ2-3, with 11 nucleotides matching TRBD2. CDR3 length: 13 residues. With V trimmed by 4 bases and J by 12 bases, 9 bases remained unmatched. Looked up from germline, CDR1 is SQVTM and CDR2 is ANQGSEA. The CDR3 region is CSVVVLAGGFQYF. The CDR3, as DNA: TGCAGCGTTGTTGTTCTAGCGGGGGGTTTTCAGTATTTT.

The chain recombines TRBV5-1 with TRBJ1-1, with D maybe TRBD1 (5 bases). CDR3 size: 14 residues. Trimming left V 6 bases short and J 1 base short, with 13 bases between. Germline CDR1 SGHRS, CDR2 YFSETQ. CDR3 coding DNA: TGCGCCAGCACCCAGGGAACATCGAACACTGAAGCTTTCTTT. This sequence encodes CASTQGTSNTEAFF.

The CDR3 is CASSLTRDTTYEQYF. The CDR3, as DNA: TGTGCCAGCAGCCTGACCCGGGACACCACCTACGAGCAGTACTTC. The V call is TRBV13, the J call TRBJ2-7; tentatively, D is TRBD1 (6 bases). This CDR3 has 15 residues. CDR1 is PRHDT, CDR2 FYEKMQ, per germline (reference sequence). Trimming left V 5 bases short and J 2 bases short, with 16 bases between.

This rearrangement joins TRBV4-2 to TRBJ1-3; tentative D call: TRBD1 (6 bases). The CDR3 has 17 amino acids. V was shortened by 3 bases and J by 0 bases, with 15 bases between the two germline ends. From germline, CDR1 is LGHNA and CDR2 YNFKEQ. This CDR3 is CASSQADRFFSGNTIYF. CDR3 nucleotide sequence: TGTGCCAGCAGCCAGGCCGACAGGTTTTTCTCTGGAAACACCATATATTTT.

The V and J genes are TRBV4-3 and TRBJ2-7; D perhaps matches TRBD2 (5 bases). The CDR3 loop spans 13 amino acids. CDR1 and CDR2 from the germline V gene are LGHNA and YSLEER. Trimming took off 4 bases at V and 3 bases at J, with 10 bases between the two ends. The CDR3 reads CASSPGYNYEQYF. CDR3 in DNA: TGCGCCAGCAGCCCGGGGTATAACTACGAGCAGTACTTC.

This clone has only a few counts. This chain uses TRBV5-4 with TRBJ1-4; 9 positions agree with TRBD1. The CDR3 has 13 amino acids. Per the germline V gene, CDR1 is SGHNT and CDR2 is YYREEE (reference sequence). Trimming at V came to 7 bases and at J to 8 bases, leaving 6 bases not matched to a gene. The DNA for the CDR3 is TGTGCCAGCGGTCGGACAGGGGAGGAAAAACTGTTTTTT. Amino acid sequence: CASGRTGEEKLFF.